This T cell receptor beta chain is drawn from a study of blood T cell repertoires in COVID-19. About the research overall: PBMCs, B-cell-depleted T cells, or T cells were the source of the cDNA or gDNA that made up the material.

Germline V gene data show CDR1 as LNHDA and CDR2 as SQIVND (reference sequence). V shed 7 bases, J shed 9 bases, and the junction held 3 bases outside the gene matches. The CDR3 extends over 13 amino acids. Generated by immunoSEQ multiplex PCR, the TCRdb table keeps only in-frame clones and is missing some. Of roughly 190,000 clones in the sample, about 85% were seen once. The TCR was taken from an older woman with COVID-19, enrolled during active disease. The rearrangement joins TRBV19 to TRBJ1-6; the match to TRBD1 covers 10 bases. The sequenced material came from peripheral blood. DNA for the CDR3: TGTGCCAGTAAGTGGACAGGGGGTTCACCCCTCCACTTT. This translates into CASKWTGGSPLHF.